This T cell receptor (beta chain) was identified during a study of CD8 T cells in ankylosing spondylitis (dated by TCRdb to 2015 to 2018). For context, the study as a whole: The study profiled T cell receptor beta repertoires in healthy donors and ankylosing spondylitis patients to find disease-linked TCR variants. The full study cohort was made up of about two dozen ankylosing spondylitis patients and about a hundred healthy donors. Peripheral blood was sampled, and synovial fluid was additionally collected from ankylosing spondylitis patients.

The CDR3 contains 15 residues, cysteine and phenylalanine counted. The read is trimmed to its CDR3 DNA, 45 bases read in frame from base 1. Trimming removed 0 bases from V and 3 bases from J; the gene matches leave 5 bases unexplained. The germline V gene (reference sequence) yields SGHKS for CDR1 and YYEKEE for CDR2. The sequencer listed for this sample is Illumina HiSeq 2500. Quantitative 5'-RACE with molecular barcodes was used to prepare TCR beta libraries. On the authors' methods: A new computational method, built on a probabilistic model of VDJ rearrangement, was used to identify disease-linked TCR variants. TCRdb applied fastp at Q25 and MiXCR to the public reads, then kept only in-frame beta chains. Rows with one shared CDR3 protein collapse into an entry with the most common genes and DNA. Clone size and V and J calls follow TCRdb, not the original study. In all, the sample holds 290,000 or so distinct CDR3 sequences, and 20% of those were seen once. Approximately 3.7% of the sample is taken by the ten largest.

Broad study findings and their caveats: The disease-linked clones were reported to be significantly enriched in matched synovial fluid samples from ankylosing spondylitis patients. The disease-linked clones showed a CD8+ phenotype and occurred at relatively low frequencies in peripheral blood. Some TCR beta motif variants had previously been reported in synovial fluid and blood of reactive arthritis patients, which suggested common disease-initiation mechanisms. Blood from ankylosing spondylitis patients appeared to be characterized by a TCR beta motif composed of 7 to 9 highly homologous amino acid variants.

A few counts support this clonotype. Its antigen is not yet known. Base qualities are not recorded, but no much larger clone differs from it by a single base. The clonotype originates from a female donor with ankylosing spondylitis or in good health (not recorded which). The receptor chain draws on TRBV5-5 and TRBJ2-5, and TRBD1 aligns with 7 junction nucleotides. The material sequenced was blood, either unsorted or a sorted T cell fraction (not recorded which). DNA sequence: TGTGCCAGCAGCTTGGTGGGGACAGTAGAAGAGACCCAGTACTTC. It translates to CASSLVGTVEETQYF.